The rows below give T cell receptor beta chains drawn from one sample of a study of blood T cells in healthy people across ages. Via MiXCR, TCRdb re-called the 5' RACE reads, giving one row per CDR3 protein. This table has about 1.1 million distinct CDR3 sequences, around two fifths appearing once. Sequencing was done on a sample of blood. The receptors derive from a man younger than 35 in good health. The CDR3 runs from the conserved cysteine through the conserved F or W. Each record gives: CDR3 protein, CDR3 DNA, clone size, J gene, V gene, D gene. The D gene is left open where the match is weak. Part of the rows lack a size; the others show once, few, many or a class for expanded clones.

CASSPGQGGTEAFF	TGCGCCAGCAGCCCCGGACAGGGAGGCACTGAAGCTTTCTTT	many	TRBJ1-1	TRBV7-9	TRBD1
CSAGGSGQIDYGYTF	TGCAGTGCTGGGGGGTCGGGGCAAATTGACTATGGCTACACCTTC	.	TRBJ1-2	TRBV20-1	.
CASSYGERRNTEAFF	TGTGCCAGCAGTTACGGGGAACGGCGGAACACTGAAGCTTTCTTT	few	TRBJ1-1	TRBV6-2/TRBV6-3	.
CASSPGHRSSYEQYF	TGTGCCAGTAGCCCGGGACACCGAAGCTCCTACGAGCAGTACTTC	few	TRBJ2-7	TRBV19	.
CASSHWTGGRTEAFF	TGTGCCAGCAGCCATTGGACAGGGGGGCGCACTGAAGCTTTCTTT	.	TRBJ1-1	TRBV7-9	TRBD1
CASSVGGARGEQFF	TGTGCCAGCAGTGTCGGGGGGGCCAGGGGTGAGCAGTTCTTC	.	TRBJ2-1	TRBV27	TRBD2
CASSRRETGGPFKYEQYF	TGTGCCAGCAGTAGGAGAGAGACAGGGGGGCCGTTCAAATACGAGCAGTACTTC	.	TRBJ2-7	TRBV6-1	TRBD1
CASSFPPGGHTDTQYF	TGCGCCAGCAGCTTTCCCCCGGGCGGACACACAGATACGCAGTATTTT	.	TRBJ2-3	TRBV5-1	.
CASTHGRGTGYTF	TGTGCCAGCACCCACGGACGGGGGACTGGCTACACCTTC	few	TRBJ1-2	TRBV12-3/TRBV12-4	.
CASTTKGAGSTEAFF	TGTGCCAGCACCACCAAGGGGGCAGGGAGCACTGAAGCTTTCTTT	.	TRBJ1-1	TRBV28	TRBD1
CASSQGSIRGEQYF	TGTGCCAGCAGCCAAGGATCGATTCGCGGAGAGCAGTACTTC	.	TRBJ2-7	TRBV14	.
CASSPGQGAPLAEAFF	TGTGCCAGCAGTCCCGGACAGGGGGCGCCTCTGGCTGAAGCTTTCTTT	few	TRBJ1-1	TRBV6-6	TRBD1
CASSSATTSNPRIQYF	TGTGCCAGCAGCTCCGCGACGACCTCAAACCCTAGAATTCAGTACTTC	.	TRBJ2-4	TRBV7-2	.
CAIKDRGTDTQYF	TGTGCCATCAAGGACAGGGGGACAGATACGCAGTATTTT	.	TRBJ2-3	TRBV10-3	TRBD1
CALVRRGGTEAFF	TGTGCCCTGGTCCGGAGGGGAGGCACTGAAGCTTTCTTT	.	TRBJ1-1	TRBV12-3/TRBV12-4	.
CASSPSDRGQETQYF	TGTGCCAGCAGCCCATCTGACAGGGGGCAAGAGACCCAGTACTTC	once	TRBJ2-5	TRBV3-1	TRBD1
CASSFLPAEEQFF	TGTGCCAGCAGCTTTCTACCGGCGGAGGAGCAGTTCTTC	few	TRBJ2-1	TRBV11-1	.
CASRHDRGRLSNQPQHF	TGTGCCAGCAGACACGACAGGGGGCGATTAAGCAATCAGCCCCAGCATTTT	few	TRBJ1-5	TRBV6-2/TRBV6-3	TRBD1
CASSLERGYGYTF	TGTGCCAGCAGCTTAGAGCGGGGATATGGCTACACCTTC	.	TRBJ1-2	TRBV7-3	.
CVISPGQPSYEQYF	TGTGTCATCAGCCCTGGACAGCCGTCCTACGAGCAGTACTTC	.	TRBJ2-7	TRBV10-3	.
CAISAVQYAGGGNEQFF	TGTGCCATCAGTGCGGTGCAGTATGCGGGGGGCGGGAATGAGCAGTTCTTC	.	TRBJ2-1	TRBV10-3	TRBD2
CSARTPGQSASRDQPQHF	TGCAGTGCTAGGACGCCGGGACAATCCGCGAGTCGAGATCAGCCCCAGCATTTT	few	TRBJ1-5	TRBV20-1	.
CASSSGVTDTEAFF	TGTGCCAGCAGTTCGGGGGTTACGGACACTGAAGCTTTCTTT	few	TRBJ1-1	TRBV12-3/TRBV12-4	.
CASSMTSGAYNEQFF	TGTGCCAGTAGTATGACTAGCGGGGCCTACAATGAGCAGTTCTTC	.	TRBJ2-1	TRBV19	TRBD2
CAIGPGQASVNEKLFF	TGTGCCATCGGTCCGGGACAGGCTTCGGTTAATGAAAAACTGTTTTTT	.	TRBJ1-4	TRBV7-9	TRBD1
CASSLDPLRTGGNQPQHF	TGCGCCAGCAGCTTGGACCCACTCAGGACAGGAGGCAATCAGCCCCAGCATTTT	few	TRBJ1-5	TRBV5-1	TRBD1
CASKMAGSNSPLHF	TGTGCCAGCAAAATGGCGGGCAGTAATTCACCCCTCCACTTT	once	TRBJ1-6	TRBV27	.
CSVSRTEITDTQYF	TGCAGCGTCTCCAGGACGGAGATCACAGATACGCAGTATTTT	few	TRBJ2-3	TRBV29-1	.
CASRGDIYEQFF	TGTGCCAGCAGAGGGGACATCTACGAGCAGTTCTTC	.	TRBJ2-1	TRBV27	.
CASSRDPGSPNTEAFF	TGCGCCAGCAGCAGAGACCCAGGGTCCCCGAACACTGAAGCTTTCTTT	few	TRBJ1-1	TRBV5-1	.
CASSLARGDSTDTQYF	TGTGCCAGCAGCTTAGCGCGGGGCGATAGCACAGATACGCAGTATTTT	.	TRBJ2-3	TRBV7-2	.
CSASIPMTSSGNTIYF	TGCAGTGCTAGTATCCCCATGACGAGCTCTGGAAACACCATATATTTT	.	TRBJ1-3	TRBV20-1	.
CAWSVKEQYF	TGTGCCTGGAGTGTAAAAGAGCAGTACTTC	.	TRBJ2-7	TRBV30	.
CASSPPHRDRFTDTQYF	TGTGCCAGCAGCCCCCCCCACCGGGACAGATTCACAGATACGCAGTATTTT	few	TRBJ2-3	TRBV5-6	TRBD1
CASSQAPGNTEAFF	TGCGCCAGCAGCCAGGCCCCGGGGAACACTGAAGCTTTCTTT	few	TRBJ1-1	TRBV4-1	.
CASSRDGSSNQPQHF	TGTGCCAGTAGCCGGGACGGATCCAGCAATCAGCCCCAGCATTTT	.	TRBJ1-5	TRBV19	.
CASSSSSGVGEKLFF	TGTGCCAGCAGTTCTTCTTCAGGGGTCGGTGAAAAACTGTTTTTT	many	TRBJ1-4	TRBV12-3/TRBV12-4	.
CASSQVDGNTEAFF	TGTGCCAGCAGCCAAGTAGACGGTAACACTGAAGCTTTCTTT	.	TRBJ1-1	TRBV3-1	.
CASSAKPGTSNTYSNQPQHF	TGTGCCAGCAGCGCAAAACCCGGGACATCGAATACCTATAGCAATCAGCCCCAGCATTTT	.	TRBJ1-5	TRBV7-8	.
CSALVGPSIGYNSPLHF	TGCAGTGCTCTAGTGGGACCTTCGATCGGCTATAATTCACCCCTCCACTTT	.	TRBJ1-6	TRBV20-1	.
CASSEGDSTEAFF	TGTGCCAGCAGTGAAGGGGACAGCACTGAAGCTTTCTTT	few	TRBJ1-1	TRBV6-4	TRBD1
CASSFSGTQRTEAFF	TGTGCCAGCAGTTTTAGTGGGACACAAAGGACTGAAGCTTTCTTT	.	TRBJ1-1	TRBV12-3/TRBV12-4	.
CASSSGTGLSNEKLFF	TGTGCCAGCAGCTCCGGGACAGGTCTTAGTAATGAAAAACTGTTTTTT	.	TRBJ1-4	TRBV7-9	TRBD1
CASSFRPGTLNEQFF	TGTGCCAGCAGCTTCCGGCCCGGGACCCTAAATGAGCAGTTCTTC	few	TRBJ2-1	TRBV5-5	.
CASSIGTGRYRNQPQHF	TGTGCCAGTAGTATAGGGACAGGGAGGTACCGGAATCAGCCCCAGCATTTT	.	TRBJ1-5	TRBV19	TRBD1
CASELSPGANSDTQYF	TGTGCCAGCGAATTATCACCGGGAGCGAACTCAGATACGCAGTATTTT	.	TRBJ2-3	TRBV7-2	.